This entry concerns a single TCR beta chain. Its target is not known. The CDR3 is 17 residues long. The V gene's germline CDR1 is LGHNA and CDR2 YNFKEQ. V was clipped by 4 bases and J by 1 base, with 17 bases between them. PCR primers comprised 60 Vbeta and 13 Jbeta primers. Method: immunoSEQ multiplex PCR; TCRdb's copy keeps in-frame clones and lacks some. The repertoire holds tens of thousands of clones, with approximately 75% as singletons. Every donor was a healthy person donating bone marrow. This sample was taken from a study of cytomegalovirus exposure and HLA in healthy donors. General observations from the study: Researchers reported in a later analysis that a missense DCLRE1C variant was tied to TCR beta V- and J-gene trimming. The study listed roughly 160 cytomegalovirus-associated TCR beta chains.

Sequencing was performed on PBMCs. The receptor was isolated from a middle-aged woman in good health and CMV-seropositive. V gene TRBV4-2 combines with J gene TRBJ2-4; perhaps TRBD1 as D (7 bases). CDR3 DNA: TGTGCCAGCAGCCCCCGGACAGGCGCGGGGGCCAAAAACATTCAGTACTTC. Translated: CASSPRTGAGAKNIQYF.